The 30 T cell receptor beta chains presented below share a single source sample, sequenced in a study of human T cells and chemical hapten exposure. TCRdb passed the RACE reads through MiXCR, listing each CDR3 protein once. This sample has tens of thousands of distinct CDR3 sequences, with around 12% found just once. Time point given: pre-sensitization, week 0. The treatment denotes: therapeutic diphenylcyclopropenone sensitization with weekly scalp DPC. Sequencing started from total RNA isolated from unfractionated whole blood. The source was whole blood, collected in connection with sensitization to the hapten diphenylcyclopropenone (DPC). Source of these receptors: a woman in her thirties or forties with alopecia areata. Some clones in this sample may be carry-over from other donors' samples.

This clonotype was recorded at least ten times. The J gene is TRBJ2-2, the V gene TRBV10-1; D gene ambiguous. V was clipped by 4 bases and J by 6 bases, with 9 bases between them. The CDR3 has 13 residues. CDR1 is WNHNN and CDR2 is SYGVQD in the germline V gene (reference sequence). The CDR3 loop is CASSGSVAGELFF. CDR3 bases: TGCGCCAGCAGTGGCAGCGTTGCCGGGGAGCTGTTTTTT.

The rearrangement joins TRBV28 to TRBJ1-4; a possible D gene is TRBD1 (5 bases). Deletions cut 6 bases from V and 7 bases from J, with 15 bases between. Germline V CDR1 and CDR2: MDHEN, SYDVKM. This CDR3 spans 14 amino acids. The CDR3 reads CASRYVGTSEKLFF. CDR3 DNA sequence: TGTGCCAGCAGATATGTAGGGACTTCTGAAAAACTGTTTTTT. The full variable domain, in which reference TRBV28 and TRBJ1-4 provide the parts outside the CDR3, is DVKVTQSSRYLVKRTGEKVFLECVQDMDHENMFWYRQDPGLGLRLIYFSYDVKMKEKGDIPEGYSVSREKKERFSLILESASTNQTSMYLCASRYVGTSEKLFFGSGTQLSVL.

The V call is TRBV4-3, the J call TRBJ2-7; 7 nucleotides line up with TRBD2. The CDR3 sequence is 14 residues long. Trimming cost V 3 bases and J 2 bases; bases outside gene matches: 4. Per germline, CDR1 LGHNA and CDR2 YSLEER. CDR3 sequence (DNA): TGCGCCAGCAGCCATGGACGGGAGGCCTACGAGCAGTACTTC. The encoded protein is CASSHGREAYEQYF.

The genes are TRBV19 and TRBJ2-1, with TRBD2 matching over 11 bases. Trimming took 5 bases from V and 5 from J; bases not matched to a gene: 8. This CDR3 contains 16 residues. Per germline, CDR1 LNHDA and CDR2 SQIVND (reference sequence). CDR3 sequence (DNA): TGTGCCAGTAGTGTCTATACTAGCGGGAGAAACAATGAGCAGTTCTTC. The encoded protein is CASSVYTSGRNNEQFF.

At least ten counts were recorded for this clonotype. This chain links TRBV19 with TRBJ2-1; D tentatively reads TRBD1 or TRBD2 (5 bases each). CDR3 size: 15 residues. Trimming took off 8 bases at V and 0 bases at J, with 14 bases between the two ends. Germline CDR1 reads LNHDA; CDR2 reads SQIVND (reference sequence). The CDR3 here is CASATGGISYNEQFF. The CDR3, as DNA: TGTGCCAGTGCCACAGGAGGAATCTCCTACAATGAGCAGTTCTTC.

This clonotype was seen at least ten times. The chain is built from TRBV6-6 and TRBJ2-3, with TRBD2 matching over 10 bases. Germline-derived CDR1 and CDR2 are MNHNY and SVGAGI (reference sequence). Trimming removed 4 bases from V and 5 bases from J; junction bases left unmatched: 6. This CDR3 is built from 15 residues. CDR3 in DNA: TGTGCCAGCAGTTTAATAGGACTAGCGGAAGATACGCAGTATTTT. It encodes CASSLIGLAEDTQYF.

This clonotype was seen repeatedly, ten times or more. CDR3 nucleotides: TGTGCCAGCAGCTCATTTACCGGGTTATATGGCTACACCTTC. Translating it yields CASSSFTGLYGYTF. The V gene is TRBV7-2, the J gene TRBJ1-2; D gene uncertain. Per germline, CDR1 SGHTA and CDR2 FQGNSA. Deletions cut 4 bases from V and 5 bases from J, with 14 bases between. The CDR3 has 14 residues.

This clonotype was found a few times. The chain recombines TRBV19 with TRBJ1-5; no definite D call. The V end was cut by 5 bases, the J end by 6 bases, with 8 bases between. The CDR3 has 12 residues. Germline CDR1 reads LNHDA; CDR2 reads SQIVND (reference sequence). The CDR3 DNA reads TGTGCCAGTAGTTATCTGGGTCAGCCCCAGCATTTT. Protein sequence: CASSYLGQPQHF.

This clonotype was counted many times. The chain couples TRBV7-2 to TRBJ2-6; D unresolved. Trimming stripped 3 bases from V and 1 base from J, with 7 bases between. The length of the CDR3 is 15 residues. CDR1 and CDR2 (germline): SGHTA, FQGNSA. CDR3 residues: CASSLWDSGANVLTF. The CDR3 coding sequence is TGTGCCAGCAGCTTGTGGGATTCTGGGGCCAACGTCCTGACTTTC.

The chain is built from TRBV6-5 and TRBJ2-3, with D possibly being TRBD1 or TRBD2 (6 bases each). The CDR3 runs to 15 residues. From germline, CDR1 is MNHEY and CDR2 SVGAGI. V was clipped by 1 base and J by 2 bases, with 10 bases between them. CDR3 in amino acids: CASSYYGGLTDTQYF. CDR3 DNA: TGTGCCAGCAGTTACTATGGGGGGCTCACAGATACGCAGTATTTT.

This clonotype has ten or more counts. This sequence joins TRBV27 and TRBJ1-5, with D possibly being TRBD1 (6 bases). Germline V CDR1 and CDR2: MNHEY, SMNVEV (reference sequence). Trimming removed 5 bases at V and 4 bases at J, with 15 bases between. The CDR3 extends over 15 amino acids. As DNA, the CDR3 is TGTGCCAGCAGTGTGAACAGGGATCGGAATCAGCCCCAGCATTTT. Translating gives CASSVNRDRNQPQHF.

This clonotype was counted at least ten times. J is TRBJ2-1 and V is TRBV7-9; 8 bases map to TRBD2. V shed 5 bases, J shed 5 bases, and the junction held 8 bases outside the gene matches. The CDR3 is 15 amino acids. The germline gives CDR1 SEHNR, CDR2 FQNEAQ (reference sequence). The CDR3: CASSLESGSHNEQFF. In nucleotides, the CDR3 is TGTGCCAGCAGCCTAGAGAGCGGGAGCCACAATGAGCAGTTCTTC.

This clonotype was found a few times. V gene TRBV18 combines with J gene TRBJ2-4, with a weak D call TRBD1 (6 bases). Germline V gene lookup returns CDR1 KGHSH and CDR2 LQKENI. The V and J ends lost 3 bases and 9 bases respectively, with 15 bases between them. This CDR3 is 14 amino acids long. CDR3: CASSPTGKGAIQYF. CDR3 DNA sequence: TGTGCCAGCTCACCCACAGGGAAGGGAGCCATTCAGTACTTC. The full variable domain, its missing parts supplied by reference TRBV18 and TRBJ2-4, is NAGVMQNPRHLVRRRGQEARLRCSPMKGHSHVYWYRQLPEEGLKFMVYLQKENIIDESGMPKERFSAEFPKEGPSILRIQQVVRGDSAAYFCASSPTGKGAIQYFGAGTRLSVL.

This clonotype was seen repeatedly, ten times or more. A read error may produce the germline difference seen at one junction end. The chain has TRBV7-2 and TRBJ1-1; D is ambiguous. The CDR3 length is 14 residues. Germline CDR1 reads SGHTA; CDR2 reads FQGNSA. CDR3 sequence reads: CASSIWALNAEAFF. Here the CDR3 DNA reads TGTGCCAGCAGCATTTGGGCCCTGAACGCTGAAGCTTTCTTT.

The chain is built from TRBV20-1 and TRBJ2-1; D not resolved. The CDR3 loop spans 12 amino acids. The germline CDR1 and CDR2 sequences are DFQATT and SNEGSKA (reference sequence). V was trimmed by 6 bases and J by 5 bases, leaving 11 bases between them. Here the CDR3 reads CSAISLHNEQFF. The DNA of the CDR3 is TGCAGTGCCATTTCGCTTCACAATGAGCAGTTCTTC.

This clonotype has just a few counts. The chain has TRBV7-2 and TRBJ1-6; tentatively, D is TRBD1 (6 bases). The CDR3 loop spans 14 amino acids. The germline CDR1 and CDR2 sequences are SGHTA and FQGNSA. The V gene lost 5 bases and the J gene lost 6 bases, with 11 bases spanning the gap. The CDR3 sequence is CASSPGQFNSPLHF. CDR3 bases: TGTGCCAGCAGCCCAGGACAGTTTAATTCACCCCTCCACTTT.

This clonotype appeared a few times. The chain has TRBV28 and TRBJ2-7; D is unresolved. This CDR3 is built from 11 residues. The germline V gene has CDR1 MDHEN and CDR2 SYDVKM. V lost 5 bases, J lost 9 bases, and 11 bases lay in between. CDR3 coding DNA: TGTGCCAGCAGTCCATCAAGGGCGCAGTACTTC. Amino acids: CASSPSRAQYF. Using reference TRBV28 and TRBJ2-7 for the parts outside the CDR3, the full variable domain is DVKVTQSSRYLVKRTGEKVFLECVQDMDHENMFWYRQDPGLGLRLIYFSYDVKMKEKGDIPEGYSVSREKKERFSLILESASTNQTSMYLCASSPSRAQYFGPGTRLTVT.

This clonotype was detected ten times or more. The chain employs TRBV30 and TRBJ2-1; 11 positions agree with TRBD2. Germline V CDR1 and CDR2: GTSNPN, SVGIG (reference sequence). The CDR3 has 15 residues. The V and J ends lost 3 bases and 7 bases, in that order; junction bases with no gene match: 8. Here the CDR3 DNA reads TGTGCCTGGAGCCCACTAGCGGGGGCCCTTAATGAGCAGTTCTTC. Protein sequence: CAWSPLAGALNEQFF.

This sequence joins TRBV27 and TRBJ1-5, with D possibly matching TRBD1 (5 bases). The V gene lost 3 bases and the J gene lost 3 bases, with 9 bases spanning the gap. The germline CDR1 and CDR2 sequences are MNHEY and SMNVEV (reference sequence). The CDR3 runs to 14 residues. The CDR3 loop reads CASSFGGNNQPQHF. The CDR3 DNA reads TGTGCCAGCAGTTTCGGGGGTAACAATCAGCCCCAGCATTTT.

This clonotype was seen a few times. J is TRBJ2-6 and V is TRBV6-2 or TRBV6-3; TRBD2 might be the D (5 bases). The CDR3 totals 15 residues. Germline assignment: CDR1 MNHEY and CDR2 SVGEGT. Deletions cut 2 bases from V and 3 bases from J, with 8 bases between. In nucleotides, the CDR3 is TGTGCCAGCAGTTACCACGGGGTTGGGGCCAACGTCCTGACTTTC. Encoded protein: CASSYHGVGANVLTF.

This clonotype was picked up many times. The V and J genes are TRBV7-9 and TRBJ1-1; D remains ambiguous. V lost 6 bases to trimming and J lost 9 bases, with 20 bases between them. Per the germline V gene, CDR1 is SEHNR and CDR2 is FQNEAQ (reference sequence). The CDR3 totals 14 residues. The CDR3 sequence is CASSFNIELGQAFF. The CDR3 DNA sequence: TGTGCCAGCAGTTTTAACATTGAACTAGGTCAAGCTTTCTTT.

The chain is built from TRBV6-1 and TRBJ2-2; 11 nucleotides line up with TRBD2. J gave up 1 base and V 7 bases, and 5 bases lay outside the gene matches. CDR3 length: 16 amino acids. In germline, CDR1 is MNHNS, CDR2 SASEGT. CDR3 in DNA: TGTGCCAGCAAACCTGGGACTAGCGGGAACACCGGGGAGCTGTTTTTT. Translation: CASKPGTSGNTGELFF.

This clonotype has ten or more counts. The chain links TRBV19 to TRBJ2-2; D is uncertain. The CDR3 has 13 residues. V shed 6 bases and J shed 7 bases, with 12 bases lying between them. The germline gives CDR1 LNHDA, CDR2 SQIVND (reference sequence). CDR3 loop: CASSPVSNGELFF. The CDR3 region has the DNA TGTGCCAGTAGCCCCGTCTCGAACGGGGAGCTGTTTTTT.

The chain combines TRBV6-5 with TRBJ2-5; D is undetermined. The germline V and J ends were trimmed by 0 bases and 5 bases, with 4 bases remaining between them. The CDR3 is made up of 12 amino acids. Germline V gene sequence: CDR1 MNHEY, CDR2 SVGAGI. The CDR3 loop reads CASSYSGETQYF. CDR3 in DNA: TGTGCCAGCAGTTACTCCGGGGAGACCCAGTACTTC.

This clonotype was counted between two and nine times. The DNA of the CDR3 is TGCGCCAGCAGCTTTGCGGGACTAGCGAGCCCGGGAGAGCAGTACTTC. Translated, it gives CASSFAGLASPGEQYF. The chain joins TRBV5-1 to TRBJ2-7; TRBD2 aligns across 10 bases. This CDR3 has 16 residues. Trimming cost V 2 bases and J 7 bases; bases outside gene matches: 12. From germline, CDR1 is SGHRS and CDR2 YFSETQ.

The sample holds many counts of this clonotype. In nucleotides, the CDR3 is TGTGCCAGCACCATCGGACATTCCAATCAGCCCCAGCATTTT. Translating gives CASTIGHSNQPQHF. The V and J genes are TRBV5-6 and TRBJ1-5; the D gene is possibly TRBD1 (5 bases). V lost 6 bases and J 3 bases, leaving 13 bases between the germline ends. The V gene's germline CDR1 is SGHDT and CDR2 YYEEEE. The CDR3 has 14 amino acids.

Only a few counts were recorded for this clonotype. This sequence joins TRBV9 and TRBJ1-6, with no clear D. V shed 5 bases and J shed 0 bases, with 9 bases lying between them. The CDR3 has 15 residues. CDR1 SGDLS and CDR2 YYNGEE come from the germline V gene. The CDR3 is CASREGSSYNSPLHF. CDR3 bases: TGTGCCAGCAGAGAGGGAAGCTCCTATAATTCACCCCTCCACTTT.

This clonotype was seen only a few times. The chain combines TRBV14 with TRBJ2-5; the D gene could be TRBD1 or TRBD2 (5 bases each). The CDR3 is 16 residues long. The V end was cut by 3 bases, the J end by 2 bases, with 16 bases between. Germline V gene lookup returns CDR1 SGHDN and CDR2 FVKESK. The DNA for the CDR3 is TGTGCCAGCAGCCAGCACTTGGGGGTTGTTCAAGAGACCCAGTACTTC. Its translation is CASSQHLGVVQETQYF.

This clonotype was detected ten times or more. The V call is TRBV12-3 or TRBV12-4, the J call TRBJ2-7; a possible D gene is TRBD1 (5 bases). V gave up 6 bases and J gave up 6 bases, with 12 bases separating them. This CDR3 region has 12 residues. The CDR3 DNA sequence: TGTGCCAGCAGCCTTACAGGTATCGAGCAGTACTTC. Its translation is CASSLTGIEQYF.

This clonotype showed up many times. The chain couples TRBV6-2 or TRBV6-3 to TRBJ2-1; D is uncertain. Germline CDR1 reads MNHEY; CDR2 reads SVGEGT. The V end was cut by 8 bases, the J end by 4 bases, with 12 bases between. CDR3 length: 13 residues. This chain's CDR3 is CASGIQNYNEQFF. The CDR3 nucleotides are TGTGCCAGCGGGATCCAAAATTACAATGAGCAGTTCTTC.